The source of this T cell receptor (beta chain) is a study of blood T cell repertoires in COVID-19. As for the study in general: Italy, Spain and the United States were the sources of the convalescent and acute COVID-19 samples.

The table lists this clone with a count of one. In the study's own analysis: Amplification with reference gene primers provided the estimates of nucleated cell counts. Repertoires were generated with immunoSEQ multiplex PCR, while TCRdb's copy carries only in-frame clones and drops some. That table is the source of V, J and clone size, and D and trimming were worked out from the DNA. Seen here are some 200,000 clones, about 86% observed once, and the top ten hold over 13%. This TCR came from a man aged 25 to 45 with active or convalescent COVID-19. Sequencing was carried out using peripheral blood.

CDR3 sequence: CATSDRGQGHGELFF. The CDR3 region has the DNA TGTGCCACCAGTGATCGGGGACAGGGCCACGGGGAGCTGTTTTTT. The chain has TRBV24-1 and TRBJ2-2; 9 bases are shared with TRBD1. The V and J ends lost 3 bases and 7 bases, in that order; junction bases with no gene match: 5. Germline loops: CDR1 KGHDR, CDR2 SFDVKD. The CDR3 runs 15 residues.